This T cell receptor (beta chain) emerged from a study of blood T cell repertoires in COVID-19. This CDR3 has 14 residues. CDR1 and CDR2 from the germline V gene are MNHEY and SMNVEV (reference sequence). Unmatched junction bases numbered 4, after V lost 5 bases and J lost 4 bases. As originally analysed: Amplification with reference gene primers provided the estimates of nucleated cell counts. Repertoires were generated with immunoSEQ multiplex PCR, while TCRdb's copy carries only in-frame clones and drops some. V, J and clone size are those of that table, while D and trimming were read from the DNA. The table includes 150,000 to 200,000 clones, 75% to 90% detected once. Participants were placed into cohorts based on the clinical history they reported.

The genes are TRBV27 and TRBJ2-2, with 7 bases lining up with TRBD1. The clonotype was recovered from a woman in her late teens or twenties who had recovered from COVID-19. Sequenced: PBMCs or T cells enriched from blood (not recorded which). For the CDR3, the DNA is TGTGCCAGCAGTCCCAAGGGGGCCACCGGGGAGCTGTTTTTT. It specifies CASSPKGATGELFF.